This paragraph covers one T cell receptor beta chain sequence. PCR involved 60 Vbeta and 13 Jbeta primers. Source study methods: In a later analysis, roughly 86 million unique TCR beta chains included roughly 11 million shared by two or more donors. TCRdb keeps only in-frame clones here, not all; method: immunoSEQ multiplex PCR. V, J and clone size derive from that table, while D and trimming were established from the DNA sequence. The sample lists about 52,000 clones, about three quarters occurring once. This entry comes from a study of cytomegalovirus exposure and HLA in healthy donors. Trimming at V came to 3 bases and at J to 2 bases, leaving 6 bases not matched to a gene. Germline CDR1 is SGHVS and CDR2 is FQNEAQ. This CDR3 is 16 amino acids long.

The sequence was collected from a man aged 18 to 29 in good health and CMV-seronegative. The V call is TRBV7-8, the J call TRBJ2-1; 8 nucleotides match TRBD1. Sample: PBMCs. CDR3 region: CASSLIYRGTYNEQFF. CDR3 DNA: TGTGCCAGCAGCTTGATTTACAGGGGGACCTACAATGAGCAGTTCTTC. Full variable domain (remainder filled in from reference TRBV7-8 and TRBJ2-1): GAGVSQSPRYKVAKRGQDVALRCDPISGHVSLFWYQQALGQGPEFLTYFQNEAQLDKSGLPSDRFFAERPEGSVSTLKIQRTQQEDSAVYLCASSLIYRGTYNEQFFGPGTRLTVL.